The present entry profiles one TCR beta chain with its context. The CDR3 extends over 14 amino acids. Trimming took off 4 bases at V and 4 bases at J, with 14 bases between the two ends. Germline V gives CDR1 MGHRA, CDR2 YSYEKL. This sample stems from a study of T-cell reconstitution after alpha-beta-depleted transplantation in children. The library targeted TCRbeta and was prepared with unique molecular identifiers. TCRdb reprocessed the PCR reads via MiXCR and lists one record per CDR3 protein. The sample holds around 370,000 distinct CDR3 sequences, about 9.4% seen once. This sample comprised PBMCs from the stem cell graft donor, obtained from the stem cell graft. This sequence joins TRBV4-1 and TRBJ2-7; D uncertain. The source of this sequence is a human donor who donated a stem cell graft to a child with acute lymphoblastic leukemia. This CDR3 reads CASSPLPGRYEQYF. The CDR3 DNA follows: TGCGCCAGCAGCCCACTTCCCGGAAGGTACGAGCAGTACTTC.